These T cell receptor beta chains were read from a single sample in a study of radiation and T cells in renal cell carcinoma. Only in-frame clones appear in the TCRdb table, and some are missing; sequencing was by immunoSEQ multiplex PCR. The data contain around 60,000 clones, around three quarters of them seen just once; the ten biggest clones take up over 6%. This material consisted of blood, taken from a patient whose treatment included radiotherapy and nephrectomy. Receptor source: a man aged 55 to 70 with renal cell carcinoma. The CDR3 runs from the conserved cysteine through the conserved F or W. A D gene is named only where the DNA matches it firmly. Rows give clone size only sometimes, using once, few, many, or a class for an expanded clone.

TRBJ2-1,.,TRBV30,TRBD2,TGTGCCTGGAGTGACGGACTAGCGGGAGGGAGTGAGCAGTTCTTC,CAWSDGLAGGSEQFF
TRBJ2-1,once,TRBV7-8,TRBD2,TGTGCCAGCAGCTTATTAACTAGCGGGGGTAATGAGCAGTTCTTC,CASSLLTSGGNEQFF
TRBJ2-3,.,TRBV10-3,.,TGTGCCATCAGTGAAATGGGTTTCACAGATACGCAGTATTTT,CAISEMGFTDTQYF
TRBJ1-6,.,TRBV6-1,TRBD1,TGTGCCAGCAGAGGGACAGAGATCCGCTTT,CASRGTEIRF
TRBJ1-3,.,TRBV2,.,TGTGCCAGCACCGAGGGAAGGGGCCTAAGAAACACCATATATTTT,CASTEGRGLRNTIYF
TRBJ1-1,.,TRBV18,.,TGTGCCAGCTCTGCGAGTGGGGGGGGCCGCTCTGAAGCTTTCTTT,CASSASGGGRSEAFF
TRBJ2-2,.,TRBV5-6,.,TGTGCCAGCAGCTTGGTAGGTTACACCGGGGAGCTGTTTTTT,CASSLVGYTGELFF
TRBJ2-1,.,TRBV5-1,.,TGCGCCAGCAGCTTGTTGGCTAGCAGGGATGGGGAGCAGTTCTTC,CASSLLASRDGEQFF
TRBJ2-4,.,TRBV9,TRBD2,TGTGCCAGCAGCGTAGACGGGAGGAGTGGCATTCAGTACTTC,CASSVDGRSGIQYF
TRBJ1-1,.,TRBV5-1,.,TGCGCCAGCGGATCAACAGGGAATACTGAAGCTTTCTTT,CASGSTGNTEAFF
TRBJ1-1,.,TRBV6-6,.,TGTGCCAGCAGACAGGGTGACACTGAAGCTTTCTTT,CASRQGDTEAFF
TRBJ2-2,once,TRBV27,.,TGTGCCAGCAGTTTCGGAAGATTCACCGGGGAGCTGTTTTTT,CASSFGRFTGELFF
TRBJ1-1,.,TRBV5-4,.,TGTGCCAGCAGCTTGGGACTTAGCAACACTGAAGCTTTCTTT,CASSLGLSNTEAFF
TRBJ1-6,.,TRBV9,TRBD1,TGTGCCAGCAGCGTAGACAGGGGGAATTCACCCCTCCACTTT,CASSVDRGNSPLHF
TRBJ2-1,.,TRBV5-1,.,TGCGCCAGCAGCTTGGATAATGAGCAGTTCTTC,CASSLDNEQFF
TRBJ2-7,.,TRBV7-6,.,TGTGCCAGCAGCCCGGGACTTACTTCCCACGAGCAGTACTTC,CASSPGLTSHEQYF
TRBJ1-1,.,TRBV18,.,TGTGCCAGCTCACCGTCCAATACAGGGTTTGTTGAAGCTTTCTTT,CASSPSNTGFVEAFF
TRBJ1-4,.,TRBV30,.,TGTGCCTGGAACGTGGGGTTGAGGTCAGGTGAAAAACTGTTTTTT,CAWNVGLRSGEKLFF
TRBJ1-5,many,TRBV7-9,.,TGTGCCAGCACCCTGTCCGGGTCAAATCAGCCCCAGCATTTT,CASTLSGSNQPQHF
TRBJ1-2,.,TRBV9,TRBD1,TGTGCCAGCAGCGCCCAGGGACAGGGATTACAAGACTATGGCTACACCTTC,CASSAQGQGLQDYGYTF
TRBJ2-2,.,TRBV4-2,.,TGTGCCAGCAGCCAAGTCGGCAGTACTTACACCGGGGAGCTGTTTTTT,CASSQVGSTYTGELFF
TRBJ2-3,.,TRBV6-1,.,TGTGCCAGCAGTGAAGTCAGAGCTAGCACAGATACGCAGTATTTT,CASSEVRASTDTQYF
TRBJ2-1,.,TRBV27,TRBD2,TGTGCCAGCAGTCTTTGGACTAGCGGGAGCGACAATGAGCAGTTCTTC,CASSLWTSGSDNEQFF